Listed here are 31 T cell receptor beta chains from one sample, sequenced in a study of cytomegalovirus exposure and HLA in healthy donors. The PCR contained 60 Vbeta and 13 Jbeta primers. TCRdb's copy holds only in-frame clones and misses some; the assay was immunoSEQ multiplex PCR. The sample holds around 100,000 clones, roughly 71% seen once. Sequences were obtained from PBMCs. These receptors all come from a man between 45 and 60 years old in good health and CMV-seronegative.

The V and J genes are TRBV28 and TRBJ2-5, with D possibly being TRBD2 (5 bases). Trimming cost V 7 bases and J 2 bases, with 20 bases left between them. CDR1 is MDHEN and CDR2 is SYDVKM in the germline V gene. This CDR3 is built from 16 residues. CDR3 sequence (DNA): TGTGCCAGCACTCCCCCCGGGGTAGTCGGGCAAGAGACCCAGTACTTC. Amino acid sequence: CASTPPGVVGQETQYF.

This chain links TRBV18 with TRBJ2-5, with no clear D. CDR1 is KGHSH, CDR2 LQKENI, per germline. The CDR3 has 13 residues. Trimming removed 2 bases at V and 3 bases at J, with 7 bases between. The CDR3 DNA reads TGTGCCAGCTCACCAAGGCTAGAAGAGACCCAGTACTTC. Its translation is CASSPRLEETQYF. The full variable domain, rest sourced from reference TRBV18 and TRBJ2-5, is NAGVMQNPRHLVRRRGQEARLRCSPMKGHSHVYWYRQLPEEGLKFMVYLQKENIIDESGMPKERFSAEFPKEGPSILRIQQVVRGDSAAYFCASSPRLEETQYFGPGTRLLVL.

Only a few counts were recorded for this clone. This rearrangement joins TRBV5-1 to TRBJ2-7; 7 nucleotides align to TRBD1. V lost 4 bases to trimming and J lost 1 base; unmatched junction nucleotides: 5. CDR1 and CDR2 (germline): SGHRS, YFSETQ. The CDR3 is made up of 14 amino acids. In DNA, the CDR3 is TGCGCCAGCAGCGAGGGACAGAAATCCTACGAGCAGTACTTC. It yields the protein CASSEGQKSYEQYF.

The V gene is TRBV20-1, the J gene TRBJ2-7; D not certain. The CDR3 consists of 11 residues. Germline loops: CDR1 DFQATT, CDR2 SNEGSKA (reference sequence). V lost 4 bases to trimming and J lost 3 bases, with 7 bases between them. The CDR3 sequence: CSATQFYEQYF. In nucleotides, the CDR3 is TGCAGTGCTACTCAGTTCTACGAGCAGTACTTC.

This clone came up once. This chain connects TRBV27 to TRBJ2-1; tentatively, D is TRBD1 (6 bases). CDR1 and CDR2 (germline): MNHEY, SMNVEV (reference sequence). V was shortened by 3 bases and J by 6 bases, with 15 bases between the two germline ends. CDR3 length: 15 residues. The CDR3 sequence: CASSLSLGAGNEQFF. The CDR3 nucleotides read TGTGCCAGCAGTTTGTCCCTGGGGGCAGGCAATGAGCAGTTCTTC.

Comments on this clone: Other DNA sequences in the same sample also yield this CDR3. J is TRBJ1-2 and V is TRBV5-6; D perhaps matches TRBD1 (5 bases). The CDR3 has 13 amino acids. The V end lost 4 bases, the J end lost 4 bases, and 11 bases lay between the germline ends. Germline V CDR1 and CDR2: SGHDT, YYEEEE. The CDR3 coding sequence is TGTGCCAGCAGCCCAGGGCAGAGCTATGGCTACACCTTC. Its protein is CASSPGQSYGYTF.

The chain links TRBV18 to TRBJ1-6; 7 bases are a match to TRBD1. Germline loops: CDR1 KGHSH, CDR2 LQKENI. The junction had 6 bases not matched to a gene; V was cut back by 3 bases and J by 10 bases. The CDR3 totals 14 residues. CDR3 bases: TGTGCCAGCTCACCGAGGACAGGTGTCTCACCCCTCCACTTT. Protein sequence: CASSPRTGVSPLHF. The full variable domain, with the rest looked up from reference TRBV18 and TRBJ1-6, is NAGVMQNPRHLVRRRGQEARLRCSPMKGHSHVYWYRQLPEEGLKFMVYLQKENIIDESGMPKERFSAEFPKEGPSILRIQQVVRGDSAAYFCASSPRTGVSPLHFGNGTRLTVT.

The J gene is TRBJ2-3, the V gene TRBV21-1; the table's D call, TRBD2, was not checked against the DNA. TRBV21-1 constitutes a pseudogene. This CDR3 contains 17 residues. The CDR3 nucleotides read TGTGCCAGCAGCAAAGGGGCTAGCGAGGAGTCTGGGGATACGCAGTATTTT. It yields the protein CASSKGASEESGDTQYF.

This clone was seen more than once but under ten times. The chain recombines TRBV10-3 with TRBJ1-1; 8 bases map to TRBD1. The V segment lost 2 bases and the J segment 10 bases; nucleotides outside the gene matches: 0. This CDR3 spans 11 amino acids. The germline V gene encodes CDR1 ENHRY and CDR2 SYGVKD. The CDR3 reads CAISEDRGAFF. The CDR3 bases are TGTGCCATCAGTGAGGACAGGGGAGCTTTCTTT.

This CDR3 reads CAWALDREYEQYF. Here the CDR3 DNA reads TGTGCCTGGGCGCTAGACAGGGAATACGAGCAGTACTTC. This sequence joins TRBV30 and TRBJ2-5, with 7 bases identical to TRBD1. TRBJ2-7 matches the DNA end more closely, so the J call is doubtful. Germline assignment: CDR1 GTSNPN and CDR2 SVGIG (reference sequence). This CDR3 contains 13 residues.

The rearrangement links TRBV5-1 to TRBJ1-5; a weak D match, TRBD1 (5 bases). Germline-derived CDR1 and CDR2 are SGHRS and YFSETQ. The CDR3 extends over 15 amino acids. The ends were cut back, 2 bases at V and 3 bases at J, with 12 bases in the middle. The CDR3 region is CASSLQTGDNQPQHF. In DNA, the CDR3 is TGCGCCAGCAGCTTACAAACAGGAGACAATCAGCCCCAGCATTTT. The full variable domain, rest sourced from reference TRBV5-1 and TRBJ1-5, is KAGVTQTPRYLIKTRGQQVTLSCSPISGHRSVSWYQQTPGQGLQFLFEYFSETQRNKGNFPGRFSGRQFSNSRSEMNVSTLELGDSALYLCASSLQTGDNQPQHFGDGTRLSIL.

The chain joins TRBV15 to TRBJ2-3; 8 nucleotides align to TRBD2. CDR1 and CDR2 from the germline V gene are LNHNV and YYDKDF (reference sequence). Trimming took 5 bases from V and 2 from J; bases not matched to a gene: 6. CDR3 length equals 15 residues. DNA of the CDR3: TGTGCCACCAGCGGAATAGCGGGGATCACAGATACGCAGTATTTT. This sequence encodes CATSGIAGITDTQYF.

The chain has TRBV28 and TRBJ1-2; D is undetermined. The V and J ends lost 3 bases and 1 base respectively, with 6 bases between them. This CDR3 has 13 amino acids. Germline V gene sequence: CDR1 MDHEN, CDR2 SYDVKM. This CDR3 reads CASSFGFNYGYTF. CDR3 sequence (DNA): TGTGCCAGCAGTTTTGGCTTTAACTATGGCTACACCTTC.

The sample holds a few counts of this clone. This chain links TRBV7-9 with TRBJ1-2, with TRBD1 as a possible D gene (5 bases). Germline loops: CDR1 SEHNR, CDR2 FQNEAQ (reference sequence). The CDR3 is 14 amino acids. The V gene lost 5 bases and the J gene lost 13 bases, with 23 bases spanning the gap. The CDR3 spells CASSQPKAREGFTF. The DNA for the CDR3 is TGTGCCAGCAGCCAGCCCAAAGCCAGGGAGGGGTTCACCTTC. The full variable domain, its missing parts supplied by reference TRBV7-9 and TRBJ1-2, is DTGVSQNPRHKITKRGQNVTFRCDPISEHNRLYWYRQTLGQGPEFLTYFQNEAQLEKSRLLSDRFSAERPKGSFSTLEIQRTEQGDSAMYLCASSQPKAREGFTFGSGTRLTVV.

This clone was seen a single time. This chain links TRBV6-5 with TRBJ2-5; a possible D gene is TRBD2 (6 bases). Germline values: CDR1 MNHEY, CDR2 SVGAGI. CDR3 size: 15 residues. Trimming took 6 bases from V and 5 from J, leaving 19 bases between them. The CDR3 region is CASRPPGLRGETQYF. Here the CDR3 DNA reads TGTGCCAGCAGGCCGCCGGGACTCAGAGGGGAGACCCAGTACTTC.

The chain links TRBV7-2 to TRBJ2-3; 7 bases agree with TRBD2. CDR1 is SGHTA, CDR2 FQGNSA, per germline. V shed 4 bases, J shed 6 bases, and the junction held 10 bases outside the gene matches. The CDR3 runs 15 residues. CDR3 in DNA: TGTGCCAGCAGCTCCCGCGCTAGCGGATATGATACGCAGTATTTT. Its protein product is CASSSRASGYDTQYF.

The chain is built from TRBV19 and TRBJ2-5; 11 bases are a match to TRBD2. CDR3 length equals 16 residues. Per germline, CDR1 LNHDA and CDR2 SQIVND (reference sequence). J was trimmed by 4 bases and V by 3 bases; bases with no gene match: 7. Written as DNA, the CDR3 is TGTGCCAGTAGTATTGGGATAGCGGGAGGGAGAGAGACCCAGTACTTC. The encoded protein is CASSIGIAGGRETQYF.

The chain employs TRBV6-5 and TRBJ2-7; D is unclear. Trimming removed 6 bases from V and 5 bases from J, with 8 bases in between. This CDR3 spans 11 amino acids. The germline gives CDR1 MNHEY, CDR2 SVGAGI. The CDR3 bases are TGTGCCAGCAGAGAGGAGAACGAGCAGTACTTC. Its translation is CASREENEQYF.

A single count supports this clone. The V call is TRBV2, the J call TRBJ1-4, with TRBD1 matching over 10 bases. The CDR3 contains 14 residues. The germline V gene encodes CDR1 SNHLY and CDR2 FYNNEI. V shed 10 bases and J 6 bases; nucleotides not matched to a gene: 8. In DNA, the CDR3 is TGTGCCATCCACCCGACAGGGGGCTATGAAAAACTGTTTTTT. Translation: CAIHPTGGYEKLFF. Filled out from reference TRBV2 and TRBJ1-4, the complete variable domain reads EPEVTQTPSHQVTQMGQEVILRCVPISNHLYFYWYRQILGQKVEFLVSFYNNEISEKSEIFDDQFSVERPDGSNFTLKIRSTKLEDSAMYFCAIHPTGGYEKLFFGSGTQLSVL.

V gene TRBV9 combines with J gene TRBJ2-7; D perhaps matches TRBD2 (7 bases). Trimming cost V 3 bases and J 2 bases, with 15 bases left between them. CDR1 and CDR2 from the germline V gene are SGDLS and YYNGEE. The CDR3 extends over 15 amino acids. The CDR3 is CASSEGGGQTYEQYF. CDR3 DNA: TGTGCCAGCAGCGAGGGGGGAGGGCAAACCTACGAGCAGTACTTC. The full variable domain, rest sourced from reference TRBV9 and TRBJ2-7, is DSGVTQTPKHLITATGQRVTLRCSPRSGDLSVYWYQQSLDQGLQFLIQYYNGEERAKGNILERFSAQQFPDLHSELNLSSLELGDSALYFCASSEGGGQTYEQYFGPGTRLTVT.

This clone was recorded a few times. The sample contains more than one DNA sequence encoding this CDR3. The chain's CDR3 is CASSSYSGANVLTF. As DNA, the CDR3 is TGTGCCAGCAGCTCCTACTCTGGGGCCAACGTCCTGACTTTC. V and J are TRBV27 and TRBJ2-6; D ambiguous. This CDR3 comprises 14 residues. Trimming cost V 6 bases and J 0 bases, with 6 bases left between them. Germline-derived CDR1 and CDR2 are MNHEY and SMNVEV (reference sequence).

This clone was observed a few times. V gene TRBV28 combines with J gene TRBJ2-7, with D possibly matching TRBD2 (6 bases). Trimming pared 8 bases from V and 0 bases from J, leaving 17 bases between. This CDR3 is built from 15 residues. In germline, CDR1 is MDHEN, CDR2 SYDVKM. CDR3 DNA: TGTGCCAGCCGGGGGTGGGCGCAGAGCTCCTACGAGCAGTACTTC. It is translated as CASRGWAQSSYEQYF.

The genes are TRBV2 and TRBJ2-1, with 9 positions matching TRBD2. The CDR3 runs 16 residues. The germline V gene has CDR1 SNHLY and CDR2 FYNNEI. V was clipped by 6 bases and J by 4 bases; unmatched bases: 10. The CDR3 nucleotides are TGTGCCAGCAGCGAGGCGGGAGCGGGGGGTTACAATGAGCAGTTCTTC. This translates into CASSEAGAGGYNEQFF.

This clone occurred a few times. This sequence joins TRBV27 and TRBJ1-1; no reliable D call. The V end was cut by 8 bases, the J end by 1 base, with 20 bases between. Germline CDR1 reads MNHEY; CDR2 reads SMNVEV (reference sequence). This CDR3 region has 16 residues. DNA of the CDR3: TGTGCCAGCGGGAGGAAAAGAGAGGTATGGAACACTGAAGCTTTCTTT. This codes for CASGRKREVWNTEAFF.

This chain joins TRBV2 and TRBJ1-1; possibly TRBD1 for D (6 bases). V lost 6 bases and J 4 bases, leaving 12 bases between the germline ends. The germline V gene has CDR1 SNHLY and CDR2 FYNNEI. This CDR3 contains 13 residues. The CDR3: CASRVQGRTEAFF. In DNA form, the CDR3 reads TGTGCCAGCAGGGTACAGGGTCGCACTGAAGCTTTCTTT.

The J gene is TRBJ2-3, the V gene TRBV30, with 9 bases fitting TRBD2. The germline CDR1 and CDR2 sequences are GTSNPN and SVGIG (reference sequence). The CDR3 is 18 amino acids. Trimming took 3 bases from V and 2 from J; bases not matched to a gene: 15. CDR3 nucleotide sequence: TGTGCCTGGAGGAAAAAGGGCCTAGCGGGGCCGATCACAGATACGCAGTATTTT. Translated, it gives CAWRKKGLAGPITDTQYF.

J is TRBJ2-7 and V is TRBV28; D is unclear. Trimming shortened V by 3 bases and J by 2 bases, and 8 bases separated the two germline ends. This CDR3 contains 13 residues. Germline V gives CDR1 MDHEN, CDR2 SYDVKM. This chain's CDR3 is CASSFRQAYEQYF. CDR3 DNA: TGTGCCAGCAGTTTTCGCCAGGCCTACGAGCAGTACTTC. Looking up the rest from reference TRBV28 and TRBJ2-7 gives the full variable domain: DVKVTQSSRYLVKRTGEKVFLECVQDMDHENMFWYRQDPGLGLRLIYFSYDVKMKEKGDIPEGYSVSREKKERFSLILESASTNQTSMYLCASSFRQAYEQYFGPGTRLTVT.

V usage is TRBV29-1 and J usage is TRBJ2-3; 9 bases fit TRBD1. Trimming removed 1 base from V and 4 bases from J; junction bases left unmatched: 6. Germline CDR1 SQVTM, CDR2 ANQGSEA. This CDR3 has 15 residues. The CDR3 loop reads CSVEVADRGADTQYF. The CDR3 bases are TGCAGCGTTGAAGTGGCGGACAGGGGCGCAGATACGCAGTATTTT.

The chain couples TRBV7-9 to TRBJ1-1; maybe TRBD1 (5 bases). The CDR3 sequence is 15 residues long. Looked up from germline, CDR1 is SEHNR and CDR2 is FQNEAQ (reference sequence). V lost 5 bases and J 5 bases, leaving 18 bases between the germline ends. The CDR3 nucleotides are TGTGCCAGCAGCCCGGCGGGCAGGGAGGGAACTGAAGCTTTCTTT. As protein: CASSPAGREGTEAFF.

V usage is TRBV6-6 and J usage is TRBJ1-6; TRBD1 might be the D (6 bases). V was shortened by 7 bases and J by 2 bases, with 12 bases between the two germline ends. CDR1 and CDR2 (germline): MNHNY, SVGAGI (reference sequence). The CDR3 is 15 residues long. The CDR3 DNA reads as TGTGCCAGCACTAGACAGGAGGCCTATAATTCACCCCTCCACTTT. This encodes CASTRQEAYNSPLHF.

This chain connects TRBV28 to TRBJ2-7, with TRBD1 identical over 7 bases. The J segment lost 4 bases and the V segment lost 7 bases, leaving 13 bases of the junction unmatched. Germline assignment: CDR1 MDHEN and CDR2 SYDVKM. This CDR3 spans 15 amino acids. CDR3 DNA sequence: TGTGCCAGCATCGCCGTACAGGGGATAGGGTACGAGCAGTACTTC. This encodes CASIAVQGIGYEQYF.